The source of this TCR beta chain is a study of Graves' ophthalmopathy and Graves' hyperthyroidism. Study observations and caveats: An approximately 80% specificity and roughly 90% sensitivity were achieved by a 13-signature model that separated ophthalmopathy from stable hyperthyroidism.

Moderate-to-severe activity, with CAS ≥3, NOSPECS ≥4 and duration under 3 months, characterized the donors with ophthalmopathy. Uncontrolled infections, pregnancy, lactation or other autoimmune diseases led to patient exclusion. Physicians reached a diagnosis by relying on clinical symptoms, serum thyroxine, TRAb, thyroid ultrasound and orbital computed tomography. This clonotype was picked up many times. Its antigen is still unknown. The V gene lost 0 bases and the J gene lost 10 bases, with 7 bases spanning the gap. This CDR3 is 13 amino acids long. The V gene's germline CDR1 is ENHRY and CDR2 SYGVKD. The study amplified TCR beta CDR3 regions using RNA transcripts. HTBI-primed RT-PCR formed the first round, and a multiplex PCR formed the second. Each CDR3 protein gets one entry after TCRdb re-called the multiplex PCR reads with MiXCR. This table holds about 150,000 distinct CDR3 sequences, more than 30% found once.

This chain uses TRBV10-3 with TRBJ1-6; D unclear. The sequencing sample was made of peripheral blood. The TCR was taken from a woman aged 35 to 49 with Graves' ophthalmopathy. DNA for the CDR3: TGTGCCATCAGTGAGTCGGCCGGCTCACCCCTCCACTTT. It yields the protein CAISESAGSPLHF.